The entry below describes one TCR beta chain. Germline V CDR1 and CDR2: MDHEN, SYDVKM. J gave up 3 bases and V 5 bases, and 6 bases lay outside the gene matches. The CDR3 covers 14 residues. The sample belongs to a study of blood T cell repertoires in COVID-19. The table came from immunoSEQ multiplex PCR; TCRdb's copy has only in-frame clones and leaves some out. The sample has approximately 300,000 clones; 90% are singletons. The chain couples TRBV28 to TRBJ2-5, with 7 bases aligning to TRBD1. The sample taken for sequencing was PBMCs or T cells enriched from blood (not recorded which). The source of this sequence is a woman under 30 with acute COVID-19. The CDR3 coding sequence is TGTGCCAGCAGTGGCAGGGGGACCGAAGAGACCCAGTACTTC. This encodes CASSGRGTEETQYF.